This T cell receptor beta chain was captured by sequencing in a study of radiation and T cells in renal cell carcinoma. V was shortened by 0 bases and J by 10 bases, with 20 bases between the two germline ends. Germline CDR1 SGDLS, CDR2 YYNGEE. The CDR3 has 16 residues. This table comes from immunoSEQ multiplex PCR, and its TCRdb copy is limited to in-frame clones, with some not included. Among 140,000 or so clones listed, 80% to 90% were seen once. Study-level results: Top tumor clonotypes rose in blood 2 weeks post-radiation, then contracted. No pretreatment tumor biopsies were available for baseline clonotypes.

Time point here: blood 4 weeks post-SBRT, at nephrectomy. Treatment noted: 15 Gy SBRT to primary tumor, nephrectomy 4 weeks later. Nephrectomy followed 15 Gy stereotactic body radiation by 4 weeks. The tumor was a clear cell renal cell carcinoma. Worth noting for this clone: Its antigen is still unknown.

The chain links TRBV9 to TRBJ2-1; D is ambiguous. The sequencing used blood, collected from a patient whose treatment included radiotherapy and nephrectomy. This receptor was obtained from a woman aged 50 to 60 with renal cell carcinoma. The CDR3 loop reads CASSVGGLVGAEEQFF. The CDR3 DNA reads as TGTGCCAGCAGCGTAGGGGGTCTGGTTGGAGCCGAAGAGCAGTTCTTC.